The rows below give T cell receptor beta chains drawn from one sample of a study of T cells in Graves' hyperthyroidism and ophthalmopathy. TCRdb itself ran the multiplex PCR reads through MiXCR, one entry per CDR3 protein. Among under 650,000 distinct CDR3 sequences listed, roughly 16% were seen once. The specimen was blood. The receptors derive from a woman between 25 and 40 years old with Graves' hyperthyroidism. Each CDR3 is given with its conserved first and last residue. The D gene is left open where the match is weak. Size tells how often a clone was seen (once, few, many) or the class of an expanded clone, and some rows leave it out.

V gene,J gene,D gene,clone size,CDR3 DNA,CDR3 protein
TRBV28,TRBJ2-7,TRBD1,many,TGTGCCAGCAGTTTAATGTTGACAGGGGCGTTTTCGTGGAGCTCCTACGAGCAGTACTTC,CASSLMLTGAFSWSSYEQYF
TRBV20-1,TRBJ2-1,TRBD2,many,TGCAGTGCTAGAGATCTGCTAGCGGGAGCCGATGAGCAGTTCTTC,CSARDLLAGADEQFF
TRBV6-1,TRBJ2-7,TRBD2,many,TGTGCCAGCGGGCTAGCGGGAGATTCCTACGAGCAGTACTTC,CASGLAGDSYEQYF
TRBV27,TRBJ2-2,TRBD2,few,TGTGCCAGCAGTCAAACTCAGACTAGCGGGAGGGTCGGGGAGCTGTTTTTT,CASSQTQTSGRVGELFF
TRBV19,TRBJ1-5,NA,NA,TGTGCCAGTAGTAGTAGGAGCCACTTGAGCAATCAGCCCCAGCATTTT,CASSSRSHLSNQPQHF
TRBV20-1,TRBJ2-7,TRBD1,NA,TGCAGTGCCAGGGGGCCAGATACCTACGAGCAGTACTTC,CSARGPDTYEQYF
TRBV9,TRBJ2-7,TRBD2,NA,TGTGCCAGCAGCGTAGGGACTAGCGGGACCTACGAGCAGTACTTC,CASSVGTSGTYEQYF
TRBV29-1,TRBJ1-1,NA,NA,TGCAGCGCCCGTGGCGTTCAGGTAGAAGCTTTCTTT,CSARGVQVEAFF
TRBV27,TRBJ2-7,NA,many,TGTGCCAGCAGTTTAGCGGTGGGCTACGAGCAGTACTTC,CASSLAVGYEQYF
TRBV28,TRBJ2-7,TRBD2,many,TGTGCCAGCAGTTTACTGAGCGGGGGGACCTACGAGCAGTACTTC,CASSLLSGGTYEQYF
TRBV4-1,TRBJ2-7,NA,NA,TGCGCCAGCAGCCCTGAGGGTGGAGGGACCTACGAGCAGTACTTC,CASSPEGGGTYEQYF
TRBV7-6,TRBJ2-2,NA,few,TGTGCCAGCAGCTTAGTAGTAGGGGCGAACACCGGGGAGCTGTTTTTT,CASSLVVGANTGELFF
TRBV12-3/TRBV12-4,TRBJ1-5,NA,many,TGTGCCAGCAGCTTTGTGGGGGGCGGCGGGCAGCCCCAGCATTTT,CASSFVGGGGQPQHF
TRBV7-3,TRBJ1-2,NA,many,TGTGCCAGCAGCCCTGGGATGACGGGGTATGGCTACACCTTC,CASSPGMTGYGYTF
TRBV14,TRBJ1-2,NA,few,TGTGCCAGCAGCCAAGACTACTCAACTAACTATGGCTACACCTTC,CASSQDYSTNYGYTF
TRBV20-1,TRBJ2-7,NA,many,TGCAGTGCTAGAGACCCCCTGGCAGGTAGAAAATACGAGCAGTACTTC,CSARDPLAGRKYEQYF
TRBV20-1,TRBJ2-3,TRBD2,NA,TGCAGTGCTTCGGCCCTAGCGGAGGCGGGAGATACGCAGTATTTT,CSASALAEAGDTQYF
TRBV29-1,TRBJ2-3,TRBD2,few,TGCAGCGGCGGGACTAGCGGGAACACAAATACGCAGTATTTT,CSGGTSGNTNTQYF
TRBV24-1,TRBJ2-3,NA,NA,TGTGCCACCAGTGATTGGAGAGTTTCAGATACGCAGTATTTT,CATSDWRVSDTQYF
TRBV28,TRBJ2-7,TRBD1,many,TGTGCCAGCAGTTCCGAGACAGGGTCTATATGGCCCTCCTACGAGCAGTACTTC,CASSSETGSIWPSYEQYF
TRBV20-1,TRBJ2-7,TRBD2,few,TGCAGTGCTAGAGTTAGCCCGTGGGCTAGCGGGAGGGCCGAAAGCTACGAGCAGTACTTC,CSARVSPWASGRAESYEQYF
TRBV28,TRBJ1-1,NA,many,TGTGCCAGCAGTTTACGAGCGGTTGAAGCTTTCTTT,CASSLRAVEAFF
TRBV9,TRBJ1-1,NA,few,TGTGCCAGCAGCGTAGTGACAGCAGCCTATGAAGCTTTCTTT,CASSVVTAAYEAFF
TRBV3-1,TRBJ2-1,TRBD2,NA,TGTGCCAGCAGCCAACAGCGGGAGGGCCGCAATGAGCAGTTCTTC,CASSQQREGRNEQFF
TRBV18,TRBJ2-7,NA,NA,TGTGCCAGCTCACCTTACCAGAGCTACGAGCAGTACTTC,CASSPYQSYEQYF
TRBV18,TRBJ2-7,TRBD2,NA,TGTGCCAGCTCACCATCTAGCGGGAGGGGATCTTACGAGCAGTACTTC,CASSPSSGRGSYEQYF
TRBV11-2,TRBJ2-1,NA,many,TGTGCCAGCAGCTTTGGGGGGGCTGAGCAGTTCTTC,CASSFGGAEQFF
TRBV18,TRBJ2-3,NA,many,TGTGCCAGCTCACCACCGGGAGTTAGCACAGATACGCAGTATTTT,CASSPPGVSTDTQYF
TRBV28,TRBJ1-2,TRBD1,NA,TGTGCCAGCAGTACTCCAGGGGGTAACGGCTACACCTTC,CASSTPGGNGYTF
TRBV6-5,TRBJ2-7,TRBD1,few,TGTGCCAGCAGTTACTGGGACAGGCCCTACGAGCAGTACTTC,CASSYWDRPYEQYF
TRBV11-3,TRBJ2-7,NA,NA,TGTGCCAGCGGCACAACAGGCTACGAGCAGTACTTC,CASGTTGYEQYF
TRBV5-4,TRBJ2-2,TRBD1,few,TGTGCCAGCAGACGGGACAGGGGGGCCACCGGGGAGCTGTTTTTT,CASRRDRGATGELFF
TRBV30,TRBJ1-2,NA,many,TGTGCCTGGGGCGCTGGATACGGTGGCTACACCTTC,CAWGAGYGGYTF
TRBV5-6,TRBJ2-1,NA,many,TGTGCCAGCAGCTTGGGTCCCAGGTTGAATGAGCAGTTCTTC,CASSLGPRLNEQFF
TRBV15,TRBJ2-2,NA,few,TGTGCCACCAGCAGAGATCGGGGGCGGGTCGGGGAGCTGTTTTTT,CATSRDRGRVGELFF
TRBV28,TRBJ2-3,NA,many,TGTGCCAGCAGTTTCCTGAGGACACCTACAGATACGCAGTATTTT,CASSFLRTPTDTQYF
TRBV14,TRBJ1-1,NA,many,TGTGCCAGCAGCCTACGAAGGCAGGGATCCCGGGGATTCGGCACTGAAGCTTTCTTT,CASSLRRQGSRGFGTEAFF
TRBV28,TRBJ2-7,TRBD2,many,TGTGCCAGCAAGTTGTCCACTGAATGGCTAGCGGGAGGGTACGAGCAGTACTTC,CASKLSTEWLAGGYEQYF
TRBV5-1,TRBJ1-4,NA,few,TGCGCCAGCAGCTTGGACGCCGGAGCAAATGAAAAACTGTTTTTT,CASSLDAGANEKLFF
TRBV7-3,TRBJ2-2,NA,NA,TGTGCCAGCAGTTCCCCGGGACGAGGCGGGGAGCTGTTTTTT,CASSSPGRGGELFF
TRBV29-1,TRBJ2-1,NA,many,TGCAGCGCCTCAGGGGGGACTAAGAGTTATGAGCAGTTCTTC,CSASGGTKSYEQFF
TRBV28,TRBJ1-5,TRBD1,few,TGTGCCAGCGGGACAGCTAGTCAGCCCCAGCATTTT,CASGTASQPQHF